This T cell receptor beta chain stems from a study of cytomegalovirus exposure and HLA in healthy donors. Regarding this clone: Its cognate antigen is unknown.

General study findings and limits: Reportedly, fewer N-insertions than the approximately 690-donor mean appeared in an Asian-associated ancestry cluster in a later analysis. The authors confirmed in vitro that a few CMV-associated chains were specific for CMV antigens. Serostatus for CMV was the only available immune exposure information.

Germline loops: CDR1 SGHRS, CDR2 YFSETQ. CDR3 length: 13 amino acids. V was pared by 6 bases and J by 3 bases, with 13 bases between. Primers: 60 Vbeta forward and 13 Jbeta reverse. The method was immunoSEQ multiplex PCR; TCRdb's version includes in-frame clones alone and lacks a portion of them. The sample includes approximately 140,000 clones, approximately 85% seen only once; the top ten take roughly 6.3%. The chain couples TRBV5-1 to TRBJ2-7, with D possibly TRBD2 on 6 matching bases. The sequenced material came from PBMCs. The TCR comes from a man in his fifties or sixties in good health and CMV-seropositive. This CDR3 is CASNPGDHYEQYF. In DNA, the CDR3 is TGCGCCAGCAATCCGGGGGACCACTACGAGCAGTACTTC.